Here is one TCR beta chain with its context. No antigen is known for it. The sample comes from a study of CD4 T cells in relation to SARS-CoV-2 and coronaviruses. Across the whole study: ViraFEST: roughly 10-day antigen culture of PBMCs, then TCR beta CDR3 sequencing.

The CDR3 extends over 14 amino acids. Trimming took 2 bases from V and 6 from J, leaving 11 bases between them. CDR1 and CDR2 from the germline V gene are SNHLY and FYNNEI. Naive and memory CD4+ T cells were cultured with CEF, then survey-sequenced. The assay was immunoSEQ multiplex PCR, and TCRdb's table has in-frame clones only and misses some. Of about 31,000 clones in the sample, around 80% were seen once. For approximately 10 days, 10^5 sorted CD4+ cells grew with T cell-depleted PBMCs and CEF. Whole-study findings and limits: Compared with monoreactive clones, crossreactive clones showed significantly weaker SARS-CoV-2 expansion.

The sequencing input was memory CD4+ T cells from PBMCs, cultured in vitro. This receptor was obtained from an adult with COVID-19. The genes are TRBV2 and TRBJ1-5; possible D gene TRBD1, 6 bases. CDR3 nucleotides: TGTGCCAGCAGTGAATCCAGGGGTGGTCAGCCCCAGCATTTT. It translates to CASSESRGGQPQHF.